This T cell receptor (beta chain) is from a study of cytomegalovirus exposure and HLA in healthy donors. Study at large: Within the Caucasian-associated ancestry cluster were under 85% of the roughly 400 genotyped donors.

Losses at the gene ends were 3 bases for V and 5 bases for J; bases not matched to a gene: 5. Germline V gene data show CDR1 as SGHTA and CDR2 as FQGNSA. This CDR3 contains 14 residues. This clone turned up a few times. PCR employed 60 Vbeta and 13 Jbeta primers. Libraries were prepared by immunoSEQ multiplex PCR; TCRdb keeps only in-frame clonotypes and omits some of them. The sample shows 120,000 or so clones, around 69% of them seen only once. Every donor was a healthy person donating bone marrow. The genes are TRBV7-2 and TRBJ2-7, with TRBD1 matching 9 bases. The receptor was isolated from a woman aged 40 to 55 in good health and CMV-seropositive. What was sequenced was PBMCs. In DNA, the CDR3 is TGTGCCAGCAGCTTGGACAGGGGTGTACACGAGCAGTACTTC. Its translation is CASSLDRGVHEQYF.